The TCR beta chain under discussion was sequenced for a study of OX40 agonist ivuxolimab in advanced cancers. Study-level results: The CD4+ and CD8+ T cells in the blood had expanded clonally by week 6 at 0.1 to 3.0 mg/kg. The study found that CD8+ T cells averaged more expanded clones than CD4+.

The timepoints at which blood was sampled were baseline, cycle 4 day 1, and cycle 7 day 1. Concerning this clone: Its antigen is undetermined.

There are 15 residues in the CDR3. Germline V gene lookup returns CDR1 MNHEY and CDR2 SVGAGI. Unmatched junction bases numbered 6, after V lost 6 bases and J lost 2 bases. The protocol was immunoSEQ multiplex PCR, while the TCRdb copy is restricted to in-frame clones and leaves out a portion. The sample consists of about 14,000 clones, 77% of them appearing once. The sequenced sample was CD4+ or CD8+ T cells sorted from blood, obtained in a trial of the OX40 agonist ivuxolimab. The sequence derives from an adult with an advanced solid tumor such as melanoma, head and neck, liver or kidney cancer. This chain joins TRBV6-5 and TRBJ2-7, with 11 bases that match TRBD1. This CDR3 reads CASSPGTGGTYEQYF. The CDR3 region has the DNA TGTGCCAGCAGCCCCGGGACAGGGGGGACCTACGAGCAGTACTTC.